This T cell receptor beta chain was recovered during a study of T cell responses to AZD1222 COVID-19 vaccine. Profiling relied on immunoSEQ multiplex PCR, and the TCRdb table lists in-frame clones only, not all of them. The repertoire holds 45,000 to 60,000 clones, 70% to 90% seen once, with over 15% in the top ten. Notes on this clone: The target antigen is unknown.

Regarding the study as a whole: Baseline seropositives among AZD1222 recipients totaled only five to seven.

Germline CDR1 SQVTM, CDR2 ANQGSEA. CDR3 length equals 11 residues. V was cut by 2 bases and J by 4 bases, with 5 bases left in between. Sample: peripheral blood, taken on day 0 of AZD1222 vaccination. This clonotype was sampled from an adult in good health. V is TRBV29-1 and J is TRBJ2-5; D is unresolved. The chain's CDR3 is CSVELIETQYF. As DNA, the CDR3 is TGCAGCGTTGAATTGATAGAGACCCAGTACTTC.